The 27 T cell receptor beta chains below come from one sample, sequenced in a study of blood T cell repertoires in COVID-19. Repertoires were generated with immunoSEQ multiplex PCR, while TCRdb's copy carries only in-frame clones and drops some. The profile shows about 110,000 clones, around 86% of them singletons. Sequenced input: peripheral blood. The receptor set was obtained from a man older than 75 with acute or convalescent COVID-19.

This chain connects TRBV30 to TRBJ1-2, with a possible D match to TRBD1 (6 bases). The CDR3 has 12 residues. CDR1 is GTSNPN and CDR2 is SVGIG in the germline V gene (reference sequence). Trimming took 1 base from V and 4 from J, leaving 7 bases between them. The CDR3 is CAWSGQVYGYTF. The CDR3 coding sequence is TGTGCCTGGAGTGGACAGGTCTATGGCTACACCTTC.

The chain is built from TRBV27 and TRBJ2-1; possible D gene TRBD2, 5 bases. The V gene's germline CDR1 is MNHEY and CDR2 SMNVEV (reference sequence). V was trimmed by 3 bases and J by 0 bases, leaving 15 bases between them. The CDR3 has 17 residues. The CDR3 sequence is CASSFIGSRSSYNEQFF. DNA for the CDR3: TGTGCCAGCAGTTTCATAGGGAGCCGGAGCTCCTACAATGAGCAGTTCTTC.

This chain joins TRBV7-3 and TRBJ2-1; 8 nucleotides line up with TRBD2. The CDR3 loop spans 16 amino acids. The junction had 12 bases not matched to a gene; V was cut back by 5 bases and J by 6 bases. From germline, CDR1 is SGHTA and CDR2 FQGTGA. The CDR3 sequence: CASSMGLGGRGNEQFF. Here the CDR3 DNA reads TGTGCCAGCAGCATGGGACTAGGCGGGAGAGGCAATGAGCAGTTCTTC.

The chain combines TRBV6-6 with TRBJ1-2, with 8 bases identical to TRBD1. V was clipped by 2 bases and J by 7 bases; unmatched bases: 9. Per germline, CDR1 MNHNY and CDR2 SVGAGI (reference sequence). This CDR3 is built from 15 residues. The CDR3 spells CASSYLAGQASGYTF. The CDR3 nucleotides are TGTGCCAGCAGTTACCTTGCGGGACAGGCGTCTGGCTACACCTTC.

This clone was seen only a few times. The chain uses TRBV5-4 and TRBJ1-1, with a possible D match to TRBD1 (6 bases). The CDR3 has 15 residues. Trimming cost V 7 bases and J 1 base, with 17 bases left between them. Germline V CDR1 and CDR2: SGHNT, YYREEE (reference sequence). The CDR3 DNA sequence: TGTGCCAGCTTCCCCCCTGGGACACCGAACACTGAAGCTTTCTTT. Its protein product is CASFPPGTPNTEAFF.

The J gene is TRBJ2-3, the V gene TRBV4-1, with D possibly matching TRBD1 (6 bases). CDR1 is MGHRA, CDR2 YSYEKL, per germline. V lost 6 bases, J lost 5 bases, and 18 bases lay in between. The CDR3 length is 15 residues. The CDR3 reads CASRGDTGGRDTQYF. Written as DNA, the CDR3 is TGCGCCAGCAGGGGGGACACCGGAGGTAGAGATACGCAGTATTTT.

This chain joins TRBV5-1 and TRBJ1-1; weak D call: TRBD1 (6 bases). V was trimmed by 0 bases and J by 5 bases, leaving 14 bases between them. This CDR3 region has 15 residues. Germline V gene data show CDR1 as SGHRS and CDR2 as YFSETQ. The CDR3 nucleotides are TGCGCCAGCAGCTTGGCTCTACAGGGAAAGACTGAAGCTTTCTTT. Residues: CASSLALQGKTEAFF.

The gene calls are TRBV2 and TRBJ1-4; D may be TRBD1 (6 bases). This CDR3 has 14 residues. V was clipped by 7 bases and J by 7 bases, with 16 bases between them. Per the germline V gene, CDR1 is SNHLY and CDR2 is FYNNEI. CDR3 loop: CASTSTGRGEKLFF. As DNA, the CDR3 is TGTGCCAGCACCTCGACAGGCAGGGGTGAAAAACTGTTTTTT.

The gene calls are TRBV18 and TRBJ1-4; tentatively, D is TRBD1 (5 bases). This CDR3 has 15 amino acids. The V gene's germline CDR1 is KGHSH and CDR2 LQKENI. The germline V and J ends were trimmed by 3 bases and 6 bases, with 14 bases remaining between them. The CDR3 nucleotides are TGTGCCAGCTCACCGTCTCCCAGGGTCGATGAAAAACTGTTTTTT. Translated, it gives CASSPSPRVDEKLFF.

This chain joins TRBV14 and TRBJ2-3; D might be TRBD1 (6 bases). Germline loops: CDR1 SGHDN, CDR2 FVKESK. The CDR3 totals 14 residues. Deletions cut 4 bases from V and 1 base from J, with 9 bases between. The DNA for the CDR3 is TGTGCCAGCAGCCTCAGGGGACGCACAGATACGCAGTATTTT. As protein: CASSLRGRTDTQYF.

The chain is built from TRBV4-1 and TRBJ1-5, with D possibly TRBD1 on 6 matching bases. The V gene lost 0 bases and the J gene lost 7 bases, with 13 bases spanning the gap. CDR1 and CDR2 from the germline V gene are MGHRA and YSYEKL. The CDR3 spans 15 residues. The CDR3 loop is CASSQDQQGFQPQHF. CDR3 coding DNA: TGCGCCAGCAGCCAAGATCAACAGGGATTCCAGCCCCAGCATTTT.

CDR3 in DNA: TGTGCCAGCAGCCAAGTTGGCAGGGGCACTGAAGCTTTCTTT. Translated: CASSQVGRGTEAFF. V usage is TRBV3-1 (or the pseudogene TRBV3-2) and J usage is TRBJ1-1, with D perhaps matching TRBD1 (6 bases). V lost 1 base, J lost 4 bases, and 10 bases lay in between. Germline loops: CDR1 LGHDT, CDR2 YNNKEL (reference sequence). The CDR3 is made up of 14 amino acids.

This sequence joins TRBV19 and TRBJ2-2; 8 positions agree with TRBD1. Looked up from germline, CDR1 is LNHDA and CDR2 is SQIVND (reference sequence). This CDR3 is built from 15 residues. V was pared by 3 bases and J by 3 bases, with 3 bases of the junction left unmatched. The CDR3 loop is CASSIQGAYTGELFF. In DNA, the CDR3 is TGTGCCAGTAGTATTCAGGGGGCATACACCGGGGAGCTGTTTTTT.

The chain combines TRBV5-1 with TRBJ1-2, with 8 bases fitting TRBD1. The CDR3 is made up of 14 amino acids. The trim removed 0 bases at V and 4 bases at J, leaving 2 bases unmatched. Per the germline V gene, CDR1 is SGHRS and CDR2 is YFSETQ. The CDR3 DNA reads TGCGCCAGCAGCTTGGAGACAGGGGTCTATGGCTACACCTTC. It specifies CASSLETGVYGYTF. The whole variable domain, filled in from reference TRBV5-1 and TRBJ1-2, reads KAGVTQTPRYLIKTRGQQVTLSCSPISGHRSVSWYQQTPGQGLQFLFEYFSETQRNKGNFPGRFSGRQFSNSRSEMNVSTLELGDSALYLCASSLETGVYGYTFGSGTRLTVV.

In its sample, this clone was seen once. This rearrangement joins TRBV9 to TRBJ1-2; 11 positions match TRBD1. The CDR3 contains 14 residues. Germline values: CDR1 SGDLS, CDR2 YYNGEE. Germline trimming cut 7 bases from V and 7 bases from J; bases unmatched to any gene: 9. DNA for the CDR3: TGTGCCAGCGAACCTGGACAGGGGGCGAGTGGCTACACCTTC. It translates to CASEPGQGASGYTF.

This chain links TRBV2 with TRBJ1-4, with unresolved D. Germline CDR1 reads SNHLY; CDR2 reads FYNNEI. With 3 bases removed from V and 7 bases from J, the gap between germline ends came to 9 bases. The CDR3 totals 13 residues. As DNA, the CDR3 is TGTGCCAGCAGTGACTCGGGGATTGAAAAACTGTTTTTT. Translating it yields CASSDSGIEKLFF. The complete variable domain, with remaining parts taken from reference TRBV2 and TRBJ1-4, reads EPEVTQTPSHQVTQMGQEVILRCVPISNHLYFYWYRQILGQKVEFLVSFYNNEISEKSEIFDDQFSVERPDGSNFTLKIRSTKLEDSAMYFCASSDSGIEKLFFGSGTQLSVL.

The J gene is TRBJ1-2, the V gene TRBV14; 8 bases fit TRBD1. Germline V gene sequence: CDR1 SGHDN, CDR2 FVKESK. This CDR3 has 15 residues. V lost 5 bases to trimming and J lost 1 base; unmatched junction nucleotides: 6. The chain's CDR3 is CASSERTGGNYGYTF. The CDR3 nucleotides are TGTGCCAGCAGCGAACGAACAGGGGGTAACTATGGCTACACCTTC.

The chain links TRBV6-5 to TRBJ2-7; 7 bases map to TRBD1. Germline CDR1 is MNHEY and CDR2 is SVGAGI. The CDR3 loop spans 13 amino acids. V lost 10 bases to trimming and J lost 2 bases; unmatched junction nucleotides: 8. The CDR3 region has the DNA TGTGCCACCCAGCGGACAGGCGCCTACGAGCAGTACTTC. It codes for CATQRTGAYEQYF.

The V call is TRBV11-1, the J call TRBJ2-7, with TRBD1 matching over 10 bases. Germline CDR1 SGHAT, CDR2 FQDESV (reference sequence). Trimming removed 5 bases from V and 3 bases from J; junction bases left unmatched: 10. The CDR3 contains 16 residues. The CDR3 is CASSLAGTGAYYEQYF. The CDR3, as DNA: TGTGCCAGCAGCCTGGCTGGGACAGGGGCCTACTACGAGCAGTACTTC.

The CDR3 DNA follows: TGTGCCAGCAGTTTCAAAACTAGCGGGAGGGTTTATGAGCAGTTCTTC. This sequence encodes CASSFKTSGRVYEQFF. This chain connects TRBV27 to TRBJ2-1, with 13 bases that match TRBD2. In germline, CDR1 is MNHEY, CDR2 SMNVEV (reference sequence). There are 16 residues in the CDR3. The V and J ends lost 3 bases and 8 bases, in that order; junction bases with no gene match: 7.

The CDR3 region has the DNA TGTGCCAGCAGCCATCCGACAGGAGTGAACACTGAAGCTTTCTTT. Amino acids: CASSHPTGVNTEAFF. The chain combines TRBV16 with TRBJ1-1, with D perhaps TRBD1 (6 bases). Germline-derived CDR1 and CDR2 are KGHSY and FQNENV. The CDR3 spans 15 residues. The V and J ends lost 3 bases and 0 bases respectively, with 11 bases between them.

The chain carries TRBV18 and TRBJ2-7; 7 positions agree with TRBD2. Trimming cost V 3 bases and J 1 base; bases outside gene matches: 6. Per germline, CDR1 KGHSH and CDR2 LQKENI. The CDR3 totals 15 residues. The CDR3, as DNA: TGTGCCAGCTCACCGTTCGGGGGGTCTTCCTACGAGCAGTACTTC. The encoded protein is CASSPFGGSSYEQYF.

This clone was seen only a few times. This chain uses TRBV5-5 with TRBJ1-1, with TRBD1 matching over 8 bases. The CDR3 is 13 residues long. Per the germline V gene, CDR1 is SGHKS and CDR2 is YYEKEE (reference sequence). V gave up 0 bases and J gave up 12 bases; unmatched junction bases: 7. CDR3 residues: CASSLVWTGNPFF. CDR3 DNA: TGTGCCAGCAGCTTGGTATGGACAGGGAACCCTTTCTTT.

This chain uses TRBV5-1 with TRBJ1-4, with 8 bases fitting TRBD1. The germline gives CDR1 SGHRS, CDR2 YFSETQ. CDR3 length: 15 amino acids. The V and J ends lost 4 bases and 8 bases, in that order; junction bases with no gene match: 10. DNA of the CDR3: TGCGCCAGCAGCGACCCCCAGGGGGCCGGGGAAAAACTGTTTTTT. It codes for CASSDPQGAGEKLFF.

This sequence joins TRBV24-1 and TRBJ2-1, with D possibly matching TRBD1 (6 bases). Trimming took 4 bases from V and 10 from J, leaving 19 bases between them. Germline CDR1 and CDR2: KGHDR and SFDVKD. This CDR3 comprises 15 residues. Written as DNA, the CDR3 is TGTGCCACCAGTGACGCCGGGACACCAGCTCCGGAGCAGTTCTTC. This translates into CATSDAGTPAPEQFF.

This clone was recorded at least ten times. The chain uses TRBV2 and TRBJ1-6; 9 nucleotides line up with TRBD1. V was pared by 6 bases and J by 9 bases, with 3 bases of the junction left unmatched. There are 13 residues in the CDR3. Germline CDR1 and CDR2: SNHLY and FYNNEI. The CDR3 DNA reads as TGTGCCAGCAGAGGACAGGGGACTTCACCCCTCCACTTT. Residues: CASRGQGTSPLHF.

The rearrangement uses TRBV5-1 and TRBJ1-1; 8 bases agree with TRBD1. Losses at the gene ends were 7 bases for V and 1 base for J; bases not matched to a gene: 6. This CDR3 contains 14 residues. Germline loops: CDR1 SGHRS, CDR2 YFSETQ. CDR3 in DNA: TGCGCCAGCGGGTATGGGACAGGGAACACTGAAGCTTTCTTT. It specifies CASGYGTGNTEAFF. The full variable domain, completed using reference TRBV5-1 and TRBJ1-1, is KAGVTQTPRYLIKTRGQQVTLSCSPISGHRSVSWYQQTPGQGLQFLFEYFSETQRNKGNFPGRFSGRQFSNSRSEMNVSTLELGDSALYLCASGYGTGNTEAFFGQGTRLTVV.